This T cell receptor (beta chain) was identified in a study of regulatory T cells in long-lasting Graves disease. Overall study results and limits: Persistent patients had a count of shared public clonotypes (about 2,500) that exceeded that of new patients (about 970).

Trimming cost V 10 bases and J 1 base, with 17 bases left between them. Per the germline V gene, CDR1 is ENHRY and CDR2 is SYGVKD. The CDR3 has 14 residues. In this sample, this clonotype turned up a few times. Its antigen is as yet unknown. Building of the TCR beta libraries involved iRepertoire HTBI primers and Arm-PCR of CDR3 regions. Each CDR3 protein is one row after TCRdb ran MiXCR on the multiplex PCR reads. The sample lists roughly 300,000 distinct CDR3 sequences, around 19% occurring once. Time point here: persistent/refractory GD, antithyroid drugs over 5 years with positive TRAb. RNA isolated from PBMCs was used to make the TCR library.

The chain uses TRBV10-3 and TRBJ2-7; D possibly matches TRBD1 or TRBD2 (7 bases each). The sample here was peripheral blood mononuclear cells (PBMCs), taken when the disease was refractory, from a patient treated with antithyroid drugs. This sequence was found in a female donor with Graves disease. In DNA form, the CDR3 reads TGTGCCACCGGGGGGACAGCAGCTTCCTACGAGCAGTACTTC. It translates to CATGGTAASYEQYF.